Detailed here is one TCR beta chain. V shed 6 bases and J 5 bases; nucleotides not matched to a gene: 5. The CDR3 length is 14 residues. Germline assignment: CDR1 MNHNY and CDR2 SVGAGI (reference sequence). The record originates from a study of technical replicates of blood from a handful of donors. This table comes from immunoSEQ multiplex PCR, and its TCRdb copy is limited to in-frame clones, with some not included. The sample carries around 100,000 clones, around 96% recorded once. This receptor was identified in a human donor in good health. The chain links TRBV6-6 to TRBJ2-2; 8 nucleotides line up with TRBD2. Sequenced sample: T cells isolated from PBMCs. In nucleotides, the CDR3 is TGTGCCAGCAGCCCCCCTAGCGGGACCGGGGAGCTGTTTTTT. This translates into CASSPPSGTGELFF.